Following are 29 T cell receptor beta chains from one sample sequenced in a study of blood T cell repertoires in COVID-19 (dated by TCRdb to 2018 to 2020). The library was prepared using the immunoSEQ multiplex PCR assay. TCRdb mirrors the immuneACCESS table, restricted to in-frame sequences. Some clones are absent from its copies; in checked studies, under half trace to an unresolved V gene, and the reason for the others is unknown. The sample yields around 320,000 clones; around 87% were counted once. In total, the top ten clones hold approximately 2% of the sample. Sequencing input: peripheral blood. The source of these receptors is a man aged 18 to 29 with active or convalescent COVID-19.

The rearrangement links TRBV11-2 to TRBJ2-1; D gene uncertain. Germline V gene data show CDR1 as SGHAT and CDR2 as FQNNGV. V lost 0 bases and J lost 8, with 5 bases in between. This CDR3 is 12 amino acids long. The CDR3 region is CASSLEGHEQFF. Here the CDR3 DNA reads TGTGCCAGCAGCTTAGAGGGCCATGAGCAGTTCTTC.

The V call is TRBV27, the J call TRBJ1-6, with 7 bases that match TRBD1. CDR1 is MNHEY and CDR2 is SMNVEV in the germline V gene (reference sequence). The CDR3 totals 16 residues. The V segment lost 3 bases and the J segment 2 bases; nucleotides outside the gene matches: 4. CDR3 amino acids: CASSFYRGAYNSPLHF. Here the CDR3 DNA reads TGTGCCAGCAGTTTCTACAGGGGTGCCTATAATTCACCCCTCCACTTT.

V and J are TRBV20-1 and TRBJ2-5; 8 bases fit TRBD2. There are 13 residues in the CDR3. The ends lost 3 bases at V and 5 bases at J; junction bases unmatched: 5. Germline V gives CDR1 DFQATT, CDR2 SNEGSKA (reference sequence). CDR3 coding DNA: TGCAGTGCTAGTGTTAGCGGGACTGAGACCCAGTACTTC. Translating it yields CSASVSGTETQYF.

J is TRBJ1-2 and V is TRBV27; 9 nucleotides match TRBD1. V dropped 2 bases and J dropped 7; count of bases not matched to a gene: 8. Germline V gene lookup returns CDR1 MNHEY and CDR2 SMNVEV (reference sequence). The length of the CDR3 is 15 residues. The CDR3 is CASSLTPTGGSGYTF. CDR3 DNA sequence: TGTGCCAGCAGTTTAACACCGACAGGGGGATCTGGCTACACCTTC.

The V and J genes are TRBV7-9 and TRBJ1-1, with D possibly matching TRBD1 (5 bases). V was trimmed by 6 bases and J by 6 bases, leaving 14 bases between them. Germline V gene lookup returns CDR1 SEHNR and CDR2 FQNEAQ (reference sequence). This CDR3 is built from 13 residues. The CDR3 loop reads CASSSVEGAEAFF. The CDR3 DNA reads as TGTGCCAGCAGTTCCGTTGAAGGGGCTGAAGCTTTCTTT.

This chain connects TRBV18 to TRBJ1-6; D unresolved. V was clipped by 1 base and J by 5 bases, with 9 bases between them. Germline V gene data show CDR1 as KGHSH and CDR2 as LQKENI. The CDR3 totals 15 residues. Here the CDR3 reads CASSPRKLDNSPLHF. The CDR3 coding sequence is TGTGCCAGCTCACCACGCAAACTAGATAATTCACCCCTCCACTTT.

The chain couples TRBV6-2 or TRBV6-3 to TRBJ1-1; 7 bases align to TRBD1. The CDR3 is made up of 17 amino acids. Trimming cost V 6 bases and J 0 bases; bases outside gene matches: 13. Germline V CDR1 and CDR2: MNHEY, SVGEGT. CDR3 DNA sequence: TGTGCCAGCAGCCCACCGGGACAGCGACCGATGAACACTGAAGCTTTCTTT. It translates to CASSPPGQRPMNTEAFF.

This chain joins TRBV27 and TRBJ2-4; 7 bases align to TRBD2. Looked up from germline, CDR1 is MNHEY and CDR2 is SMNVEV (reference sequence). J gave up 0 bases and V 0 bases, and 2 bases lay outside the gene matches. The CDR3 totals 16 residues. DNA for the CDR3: TGTGCCAGCAGTTTATCAGCGGGATTAGCCAAAAACATTCAGTACTTC. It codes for CASSLSAGLAKNIQYF.

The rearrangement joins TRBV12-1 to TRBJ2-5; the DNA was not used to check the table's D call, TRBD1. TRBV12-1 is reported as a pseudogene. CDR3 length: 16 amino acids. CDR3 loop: CASRCYRGLCQETQYF. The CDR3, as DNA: TGTGCCAGCAGGTGTTACAGGGGGCTGTGCCAAGAGACCCAGTACTTC.

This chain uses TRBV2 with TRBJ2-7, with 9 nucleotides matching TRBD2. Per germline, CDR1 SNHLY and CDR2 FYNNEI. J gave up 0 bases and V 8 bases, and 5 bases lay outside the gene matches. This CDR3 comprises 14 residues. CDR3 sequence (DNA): TGTGCCAGCTTAGCGGGAGTGATCTCCTACGAGCAGTACTTC. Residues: CASLAGVISYEQYF.

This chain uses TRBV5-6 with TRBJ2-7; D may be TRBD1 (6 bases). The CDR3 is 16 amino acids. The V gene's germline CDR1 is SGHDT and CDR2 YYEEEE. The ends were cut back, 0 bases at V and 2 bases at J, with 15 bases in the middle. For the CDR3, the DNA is TGTGCCAGCAGCTTGGCCTCGGGGACAACAACCTACGAGCAGTACTTC. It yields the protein CASSLASGTTTYEQYF.

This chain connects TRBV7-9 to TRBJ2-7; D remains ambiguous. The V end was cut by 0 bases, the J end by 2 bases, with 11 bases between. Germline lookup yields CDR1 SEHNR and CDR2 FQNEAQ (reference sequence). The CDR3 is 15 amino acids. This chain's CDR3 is CASSLAWARPYEQYF. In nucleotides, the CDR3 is TGTGCCAGCAGCTTAGCTTGGGCAAGACCCTACGAGCAGTACTTC.

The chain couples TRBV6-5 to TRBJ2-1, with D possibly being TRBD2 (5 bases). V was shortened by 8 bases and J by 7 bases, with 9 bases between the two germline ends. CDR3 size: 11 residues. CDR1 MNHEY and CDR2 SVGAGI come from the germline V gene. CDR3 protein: CASGRLNEQFF. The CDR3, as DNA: TGTGCCAGCGGGAGATTAAATGAGCAGTTCTTC.

As DNA, the CDR3 is TGTGCCAGCAGTTTATCGTCCGGGACAGGGTTGGACATTCAGTACTTC. Amino acids: CASSLSSGTGLDIQYF. The rearrangement uses TRBV27 and TRBJ2-4; TRBD1 aligns across 9 bases. Germline-derived CDR1 and CDR2 are MNHEY and SMNVEV (reference sequence). V dropped 0 bases and J dropped 8; count of bases not matched to a gene: 8. The CDR3 is 16 residues long.

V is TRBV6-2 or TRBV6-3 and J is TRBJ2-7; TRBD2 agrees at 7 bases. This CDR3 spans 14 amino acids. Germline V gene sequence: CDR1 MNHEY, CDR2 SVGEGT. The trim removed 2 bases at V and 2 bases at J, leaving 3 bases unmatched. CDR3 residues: CASSYRLAAYEQYF. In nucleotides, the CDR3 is TGTGCCAGCAGTTACAGGCTAGCGGCCTACGAGCAGTACTTC.

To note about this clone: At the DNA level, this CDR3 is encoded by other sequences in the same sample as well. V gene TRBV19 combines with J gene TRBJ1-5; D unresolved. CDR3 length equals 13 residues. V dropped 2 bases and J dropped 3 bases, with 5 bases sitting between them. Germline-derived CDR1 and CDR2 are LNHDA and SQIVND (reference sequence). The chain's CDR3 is CASSISLNQPQHF. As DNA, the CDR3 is TGTGCCAGTAGTATATCCCTCAATCAGCCCCAGCATTTT.

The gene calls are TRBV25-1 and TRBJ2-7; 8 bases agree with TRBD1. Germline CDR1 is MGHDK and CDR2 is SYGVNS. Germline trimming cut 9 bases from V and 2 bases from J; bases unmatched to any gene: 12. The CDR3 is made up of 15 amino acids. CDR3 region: CASGRRQGTAYEQYF. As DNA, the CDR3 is TGTGCCAGTGGCCGCCGACAGGGGACGGCCTACGAGCAGTACTTC.

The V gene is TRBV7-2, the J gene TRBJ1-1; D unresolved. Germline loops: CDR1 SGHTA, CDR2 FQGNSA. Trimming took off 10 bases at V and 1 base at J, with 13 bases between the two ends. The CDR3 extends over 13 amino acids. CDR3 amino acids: CANQGSPNTEAFF. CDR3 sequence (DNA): TGTGCCAACCAAGGGAGCCCGAACACTGAAGCTTTCTTT.

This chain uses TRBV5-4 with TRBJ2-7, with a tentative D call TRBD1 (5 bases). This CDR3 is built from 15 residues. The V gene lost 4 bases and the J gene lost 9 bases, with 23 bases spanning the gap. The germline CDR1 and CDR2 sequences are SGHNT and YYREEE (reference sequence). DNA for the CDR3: TGTGCCAGCAGCGCGGAGCTAGGGGCTTCATGGGTGCAGTACTTC. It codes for CASSAELGASWVQYF. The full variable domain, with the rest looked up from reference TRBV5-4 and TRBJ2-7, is ETGVTQSPTHLIKTRGQQVTLRCSSQSGHNTVSWYQQALGQGPQFIFQYYREEENGRGNFPPRFSGLQFPNYSSELNVNALELDDSALYLCASSAELGASWVQYFGPGTRLTVT.

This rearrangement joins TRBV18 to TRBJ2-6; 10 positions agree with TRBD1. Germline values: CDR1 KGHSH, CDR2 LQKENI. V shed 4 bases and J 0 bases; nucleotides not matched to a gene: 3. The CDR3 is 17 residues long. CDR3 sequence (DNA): TGTGCCAGCTCACGGGGACAGGGGAACTCTGGGGCCAACGTCCTGACTTTC. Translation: CASSRGQGNSGANVLTF. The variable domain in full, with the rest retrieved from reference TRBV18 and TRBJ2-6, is NAGVMQNPRHLVRRRGQEARLRCSPMKGHSHVYWYRQLPEEGLKFMVYLQKENIIDESGMPKERFSAEFPKEGPSILRIQQVVRGDSAAYFCASSRGQGNSGANVLTFGAGSRLTVL.

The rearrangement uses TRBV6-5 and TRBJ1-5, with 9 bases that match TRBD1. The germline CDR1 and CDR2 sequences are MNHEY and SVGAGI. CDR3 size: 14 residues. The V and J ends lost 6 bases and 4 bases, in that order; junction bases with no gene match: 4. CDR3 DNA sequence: TGTGCCAGCAGGGCCGACAGGGGGAATCAGCCCCAGCATTTT. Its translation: CASRADRGNQPQHF.

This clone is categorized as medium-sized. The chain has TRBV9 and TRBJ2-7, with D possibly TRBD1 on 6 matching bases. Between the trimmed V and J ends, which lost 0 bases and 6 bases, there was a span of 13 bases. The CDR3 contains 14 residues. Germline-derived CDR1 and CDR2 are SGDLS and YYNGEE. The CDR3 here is CASSVGGGSSEQYF. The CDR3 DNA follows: TGTGCCAGCAGCGTAGGTGGGGGCTCGTCCGAGCAGTACTTC.

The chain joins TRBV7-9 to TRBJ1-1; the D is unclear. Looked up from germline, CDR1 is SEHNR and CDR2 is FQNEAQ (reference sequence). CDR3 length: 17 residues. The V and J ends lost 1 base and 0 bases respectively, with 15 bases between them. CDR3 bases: TGTGCCAGCAGCTTAGTCCTCGTTCAGTCCATGAACACTGAAGCTTTCTTT. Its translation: CASSLVLVQSMNTEAFF.

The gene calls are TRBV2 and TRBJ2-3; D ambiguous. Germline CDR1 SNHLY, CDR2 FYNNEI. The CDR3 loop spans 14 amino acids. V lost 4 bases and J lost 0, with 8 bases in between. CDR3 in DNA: TGTGCCAGCAGTGCTTTGACTAGCACAGATACGCAGTATTTT. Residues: CASSALTSTDTQYF.

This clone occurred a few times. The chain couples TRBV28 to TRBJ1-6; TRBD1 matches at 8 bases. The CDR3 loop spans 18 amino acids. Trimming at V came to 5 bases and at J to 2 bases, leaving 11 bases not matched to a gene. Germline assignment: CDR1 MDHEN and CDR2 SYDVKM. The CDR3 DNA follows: TGTGCCAGCAGTAACATAGGACAGGGCGTCGCCTATAATTCACCCCTCCACTTT. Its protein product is CASSNIGQGVAYNSPLHF. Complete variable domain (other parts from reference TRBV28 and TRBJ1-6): DVKVTQSSRYLVKRTGEKVFLECVQDMDHENMFWYRQDPGLGLRLIYFSYDVKMKEKGDIPEGYSVSREKKERFSLILESASTNQTSMYLCASSNIGQGVAYNSPLHFGNGTRLTVT.

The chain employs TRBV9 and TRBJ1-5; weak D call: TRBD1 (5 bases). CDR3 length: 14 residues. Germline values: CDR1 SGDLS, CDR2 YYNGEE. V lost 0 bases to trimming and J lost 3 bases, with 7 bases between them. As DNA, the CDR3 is TGTGCCAGCAGCGTAGCAGGGAACAATCAGCCCCAGCATTTT. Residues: CASSVAGNNQPQHF.

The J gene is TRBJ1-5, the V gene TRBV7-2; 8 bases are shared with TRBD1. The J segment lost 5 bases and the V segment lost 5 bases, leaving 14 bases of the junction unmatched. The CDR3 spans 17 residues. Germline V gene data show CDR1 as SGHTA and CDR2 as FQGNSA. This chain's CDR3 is CASSLQGGMGIYQPQHF. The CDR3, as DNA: TGTGCCAGCAGCCTACAGGGGGGGATGGGGATTTATCAGCCCCAGCATTTT. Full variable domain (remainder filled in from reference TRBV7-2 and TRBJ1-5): GAGVSQSPSNKVTEKGKDVELRCDPISGHTALYWYRQSLGQGLEFLIYFQGNSAPDKSGLPSDRFSAERTGGSVSTLTIQRTQQEDSAVYLCASSLQGGMGIYQPQHFGDGTRLSIL.

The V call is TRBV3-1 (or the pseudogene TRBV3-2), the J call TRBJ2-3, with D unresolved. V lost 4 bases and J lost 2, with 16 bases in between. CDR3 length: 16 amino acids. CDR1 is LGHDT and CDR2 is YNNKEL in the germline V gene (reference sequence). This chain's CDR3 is CASSLPSGHLTDTQYF. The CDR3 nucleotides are TGTGCCAGCAGCCTACCGTCCGGTCACCTCACAGATACGCAGTATTTT.

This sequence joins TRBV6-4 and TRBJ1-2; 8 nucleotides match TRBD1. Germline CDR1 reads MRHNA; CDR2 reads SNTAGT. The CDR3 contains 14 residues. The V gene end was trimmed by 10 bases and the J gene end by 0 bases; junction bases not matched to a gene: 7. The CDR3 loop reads CATTTGVTNYGYTF. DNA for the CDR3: TGTGCCACAACGACAGGGGTTACTAACTATGGCTACACCTTC.